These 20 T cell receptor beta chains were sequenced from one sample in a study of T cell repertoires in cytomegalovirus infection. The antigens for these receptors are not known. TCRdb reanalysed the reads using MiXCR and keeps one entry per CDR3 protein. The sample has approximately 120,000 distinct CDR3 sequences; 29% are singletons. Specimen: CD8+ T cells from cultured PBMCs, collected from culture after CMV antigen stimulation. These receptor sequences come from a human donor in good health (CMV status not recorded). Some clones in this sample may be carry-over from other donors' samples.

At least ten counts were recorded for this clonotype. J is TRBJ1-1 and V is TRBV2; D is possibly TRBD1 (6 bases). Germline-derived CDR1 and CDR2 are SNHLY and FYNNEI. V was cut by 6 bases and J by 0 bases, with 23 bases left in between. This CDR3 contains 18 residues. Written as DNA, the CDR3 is TGTGCCAGCAGGCCCACTTTGGCCGCGGCAGGGGTGAACACTGAAGCTTTCTTT. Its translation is CASRPTLAAAGVNTEAFF.

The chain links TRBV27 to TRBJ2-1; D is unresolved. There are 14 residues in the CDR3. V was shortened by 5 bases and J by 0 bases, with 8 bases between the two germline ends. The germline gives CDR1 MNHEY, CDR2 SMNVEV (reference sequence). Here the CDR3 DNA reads TGTGCCAGCAGTACCCATGGCTCCTACAATGAGCAGTTCTTC. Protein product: CASSTHGSYNEQFF.

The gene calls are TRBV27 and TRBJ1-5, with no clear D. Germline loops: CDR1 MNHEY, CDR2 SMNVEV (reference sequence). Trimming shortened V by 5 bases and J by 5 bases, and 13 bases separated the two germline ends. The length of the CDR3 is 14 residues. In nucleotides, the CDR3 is TGTGCCAGCAGTCCCGGGCCCGTTTATCAGCCCCAGCATTTT. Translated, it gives CASSPGPVYQPQHF.

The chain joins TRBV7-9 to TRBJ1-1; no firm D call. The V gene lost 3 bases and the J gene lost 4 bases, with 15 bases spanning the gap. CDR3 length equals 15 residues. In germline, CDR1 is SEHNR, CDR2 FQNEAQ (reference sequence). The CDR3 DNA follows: TGTGCCAGCAGCTTCCGGACGGTACTTGGCACTGAAGCTTTCTTT. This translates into CASSFRTVLGTEAFF. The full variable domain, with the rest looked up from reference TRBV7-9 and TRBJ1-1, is DTGVSQNPRHKITKRGQNVTFRCDPISEHNRLYWYRQTLGQGPEFLTYFQNEAQLEKSRLLSDRFSAERPKGSFSTLEIQRTEQGDSAMYLCASSFRTVLGTEAFFGQGTRLTVV.

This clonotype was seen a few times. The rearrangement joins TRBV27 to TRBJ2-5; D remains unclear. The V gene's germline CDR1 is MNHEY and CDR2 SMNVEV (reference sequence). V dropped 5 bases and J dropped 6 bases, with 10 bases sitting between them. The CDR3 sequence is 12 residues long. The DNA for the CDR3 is TGTGCCAGCAGTCCAAATAGTCAGACCCAGTACTTC. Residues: CASSPNSQTQYF.

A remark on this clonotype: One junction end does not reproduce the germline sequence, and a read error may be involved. The CDR3 is CATSGDLGASPYGYTF. The DNA for the CDR3 is TGTGCCACCAGCGGAGATTTGGGGGCGTCCCCCTATGGCTACACCTTC. The chain links TRBV15 to TRBJ1-2; D might be TRBD1 (6 bases). The V gene's germline CDR1 is LNHNV and CDR2 YYDKDF (reference sequence). The CDR3 contains 16 residues.

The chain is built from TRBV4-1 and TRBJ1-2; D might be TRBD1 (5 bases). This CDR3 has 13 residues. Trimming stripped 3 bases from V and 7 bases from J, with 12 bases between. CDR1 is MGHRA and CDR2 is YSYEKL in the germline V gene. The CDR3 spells CASSQGPAAGYTF. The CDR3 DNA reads TGCGCCAGCAGCCAGGGACCGGCGGCTGGCTACACCTTC.

CDR3 DNA: TGTGCCAGCAGTTTAAAGGCAGACACCGGGGAGCTGTTTTTT. It yields the protein CASSLKADTGELFF. V usage is TRBV27 and J usage is TRBJ2-2; D is unresolved. The CDR3 runs 14 residues. Germline CDR1 MNHEY, CDR2 SMNVEV (reference sequence). V was pared by 2 bases and J by 3 bases, with 7 bases between.

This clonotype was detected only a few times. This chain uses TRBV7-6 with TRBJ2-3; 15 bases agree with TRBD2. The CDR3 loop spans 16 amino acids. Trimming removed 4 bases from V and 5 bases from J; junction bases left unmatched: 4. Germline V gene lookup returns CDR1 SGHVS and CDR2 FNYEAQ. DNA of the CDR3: TGTGCCAGCAGCTGGACTAGCGGGGGGGCAGTAGATACGCAGTATTTT. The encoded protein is CASSWTSGGAVDTQYF. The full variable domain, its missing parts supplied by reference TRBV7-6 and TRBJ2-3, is GAGVSQSPRYKVTKRGQDVALRCDPISGHVSLYWYRQALGQGPEFLTYFNYEAQQDKSGLPNDRFSAERPEGSISTLTIQRTEQRDSAMYRCASSWTSGGAVDTQYFGPGTRLTVL.

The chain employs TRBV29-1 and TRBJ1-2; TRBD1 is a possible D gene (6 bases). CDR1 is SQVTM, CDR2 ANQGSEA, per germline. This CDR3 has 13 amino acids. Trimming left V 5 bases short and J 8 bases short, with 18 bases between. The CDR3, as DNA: TGCAGCGTTCCTGACAGGTTGGGGCAAGGCTACACCTTC. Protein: CSVPDRLGQGYTF.

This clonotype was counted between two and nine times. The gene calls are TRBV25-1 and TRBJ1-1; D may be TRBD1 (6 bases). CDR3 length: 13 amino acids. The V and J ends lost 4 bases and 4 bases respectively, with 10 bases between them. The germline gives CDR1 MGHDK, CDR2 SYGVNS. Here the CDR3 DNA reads TGTGCCAGCAGTGGAGGGGGGACCACTGAAGCTTTCTTT. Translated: CASSGGGTTEAFF.

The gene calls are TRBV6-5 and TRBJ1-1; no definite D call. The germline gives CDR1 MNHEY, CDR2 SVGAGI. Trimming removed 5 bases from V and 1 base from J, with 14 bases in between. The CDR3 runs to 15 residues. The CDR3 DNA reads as TGTGCCAGCAGTCCCCCCCGTATCTCGAACACTGAAGCTTTCTTT. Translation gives CASSPPRISNTEAFF.

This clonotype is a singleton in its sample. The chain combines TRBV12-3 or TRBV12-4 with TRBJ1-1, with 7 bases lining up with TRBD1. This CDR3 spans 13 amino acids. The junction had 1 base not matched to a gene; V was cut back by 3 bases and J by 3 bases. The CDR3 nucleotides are TGTGCCAGCAGTTTGGACAGGTACACTGAAGCTTTCTTT. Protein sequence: CASSLDRYTEAFF.

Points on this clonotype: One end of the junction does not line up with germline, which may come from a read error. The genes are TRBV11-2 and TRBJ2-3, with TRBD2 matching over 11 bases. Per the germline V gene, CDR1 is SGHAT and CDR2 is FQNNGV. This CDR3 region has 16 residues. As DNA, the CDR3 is TGTGCTAGCAGGTACCGACTAGCGGGGAGCACAGATACGCAGTATTTT. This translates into CASRYRLAGSTDTQYF.

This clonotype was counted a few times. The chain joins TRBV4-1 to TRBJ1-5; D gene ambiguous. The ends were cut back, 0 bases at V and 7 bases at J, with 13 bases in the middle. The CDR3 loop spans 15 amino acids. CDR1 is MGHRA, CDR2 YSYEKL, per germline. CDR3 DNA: TGCGCCAGCAGCCAAGATGCAAGTAAAGTCCAGCCCCAGCATTTT. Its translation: CASSQDASKVQPQHF.

CDR3 nucleotides: TGTGCCAGTAGTATGGGAGGGGCTACGGAAGCTTTCTTT. Its translation: CASSMGGATEAFF. V gene TRBV19 combines with J gene TRBJ1-1; possible D gene TRBD1, 5 bases. The germline V gene encodes CDR1 LNHDA and CDR2 SQIVND (reference sequence). This CDR3 is 13 amino acids long. The V and J ends lost 3 bases and 8 bases respectively, with 13 bases between them.

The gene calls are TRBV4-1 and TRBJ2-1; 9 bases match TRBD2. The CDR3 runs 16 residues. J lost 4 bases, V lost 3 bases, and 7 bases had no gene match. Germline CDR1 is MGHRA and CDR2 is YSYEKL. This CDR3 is CASSQPPSGVYNEQFF. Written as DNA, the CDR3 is TGCGCCAGCAGCCAGCCTCCTAGCGGGGTTTACAATGAGCAGTTCTTC.

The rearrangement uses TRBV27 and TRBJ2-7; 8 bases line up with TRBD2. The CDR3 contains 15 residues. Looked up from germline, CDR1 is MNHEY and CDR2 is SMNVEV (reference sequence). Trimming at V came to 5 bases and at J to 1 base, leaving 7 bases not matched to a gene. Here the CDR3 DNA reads TGTGCCAGCAGTCGTAGCGGGGCGATTTCCTACGAGCAGTACTTC. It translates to CASSRSGAISYEQYF.

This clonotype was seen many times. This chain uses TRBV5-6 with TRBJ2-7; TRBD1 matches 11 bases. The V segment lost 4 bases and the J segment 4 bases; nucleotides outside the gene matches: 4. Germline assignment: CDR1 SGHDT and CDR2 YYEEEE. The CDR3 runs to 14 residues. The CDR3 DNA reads TGTGCCAGCAGCGCGGACAGGGGGCTATACGAGCAGTACTTC. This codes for CASSADRGLYEQYF.

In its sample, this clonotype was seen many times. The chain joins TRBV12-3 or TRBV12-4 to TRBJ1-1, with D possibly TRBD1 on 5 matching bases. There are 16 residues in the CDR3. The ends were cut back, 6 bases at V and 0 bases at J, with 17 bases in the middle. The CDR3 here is CASRTLSAGLNTEAFF. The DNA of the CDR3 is TGTGCCAGCAGGACTCTAAGTGCGGGACTGAACACTGAAGCTTTCTTT.